What follows are 17 T cell receptor beta chains derived from one specimen sequenced in a study of shared clonotypes between healthy human individuals. Clones were sequenced by immunoSEQ multiplex PCR, and TCRdb holds only the in-frame ones, with some missing. The sample holds 1.5 million to 1.9 million clones, 95% to 99% seen once. Sequenced input: naive CD4+ T cells sorted from blood. The sample's subset: CD45RA+ positively selected. The receptors derive from a man aged 25-45 years in good health.

This rearrangement joins TRBV6-1 to TRBJ1-5; 7 bases agree with TRBD1. The ends lost 2 bases at V and 5 bases at J; junction bases unmatched: 6. Looked up from germline, CDR1 is MNHNS and CDR2 is SASEGT. The CDR3 is made up of 15 amino acids. The CDR3 sequence: CASSESGGMHQPQHF. The CDR3 DNA is TGTGCCAGCAGTGAATCAGGGGGTATGCATCAGCCCCAGCATTTT.

This clone was observed a single time. The chain recombines TRBV9 with TRBJ2-5, with 9 positions matching TRBD2. There are 14 residues in the CDR3. Germline assignment: CDR1 SGDLS and CDR2 YYNGEE. The trim removed 2 bases at V and 7 bases at J, leaving 6 bases unmatched. The CDR3 sequence is CASSVTSGFGTQYF. The CDR3 DNA reads as TGTGCCAGCAGCGTCACTAGCGGGTTTGGGACCCAGTACTTC.

This sequence joins TRBV28 and TRBJ2-7; no clear D gene. V was clipped by 3 bases and J by 2 bases, with 11 bases between them. This CDR3 has 14 residues. Per germline, CDR1 MDHEN and CDR2 SYDVKM. CDR3 nucleotides: TGTGCCAGCAGTTTGTCCACAACTGCCTACGAGCAGTACTTC. Residues: CASSLSTTAYEQYF.

The CDR3 bases are TGCGCCAGCAGCTTGGTCCTAGCGGGGGGTAACACCGGGGAGCTGTTTTTT. Translation gives CASSLVLAGGNTGELFF. J is TRBJ2-2 and V is TRBV5-1; TRBD2 agrees at 11 bases. The J segment lost 2 bases and the V segment lost 0 bases, leaving 3 bases of the junction unmatched. CDR1 is SGHRS, CDR2 YFSETQ, per germline. The CDR3 extends over 17 amino acids.

The chain joins TRBV5-4 to TRBJ2-7, with D perhaps matching TRBD1 (6 bases). CDR1 and CDR2 (germline): SGHNT, YYREEE (reference sequence). V lost 3 bases, J lost 3 bases, and 19 bases lay in between. The length of the CDR3 is 16 residues. The CDR3 region is CASSSWGGQRNYEQYF. The CDR3 DNA sequence: TGTGCCAGCAGCTCTTGGGGTGGACAGAGAAACTACGAGCAGTACTTC.

The gene calls are TRBV9 and TRBJ2-2; either TRBD1 or TRBD2 may fit D (5 bases each). Germline CDR1 and CDR2: SGDLS and YYNGEE. The CDR3 loop spans 15 amino acids. V was clipped by 0 bases and J by 6 bases, with 12 bases between them. The CDR3 sequence: CASSVVGDGAGELFF. The CDR3 coding sequence is TGTGCCAGCAGCGTAGTAGGGGACGGCGCCGGGGAGCTGTTTTTT.

J is TRBJ1-3 and V is TRBV7-2; 9 nucleotides align to TRBD1. The V and J ends lost 2 bases and 4 bases, in that order; junction bases with no gene match: 3. CDR1 and CDR2 (germline): SGHTA, FQGNSA. This CDR3 spans 15 amino acids. CDR3 nucleotides: TGTGCCAGCAGCTTATACAGGGGGCAGGGAAACACCATATATTTT. Translating it yields CASSLYRGQGNTIYF.

In DNA form, the CDR3 reads TGTGCCAGCAGCGTAGATCAAGGGCCCCGGAGCTCCTACAATGAGCAGTTCTTC. Translation: CASSVDQGPRSSYNEQFF. The chain uses TRBV9 and TRBJ2-1; D is unresolved. Trimming left V 0 bases short and J 0 bases short, with 16 bases between. Germline loops: CDR1 SGDLS, CDR2 YYNGEE. The CDR3 has 18 residues.

This clone appeared once. V and J are TRBV7-9 and TRBJ2-2; D might be TRBD1 (6 bases). The CDR3 is 15 residues long. V lost 6 bases and J 1 base, leaving 12 bases between the germline ends. From germline, CDR1 is SEHNR and CDR2 FQNEAQ (reference sequence). The CDR3 DNA follows: TGTGCCAGCAGAGGCCGGGACAAGAACACCGGGGAGCTGTTTTTT. It translates to CASRGRDKNTGELFF.

The V call is TRBV15, the J call TRBJ1-5; the D gene is possibly TRBD1 (5 bases). This CDR3 is built from 12 residues. Per the germline V gene, CDR1 is LNHNV and CDR2 is YYDKDF (reference sequence). Trimming pared 6 bases from V and 9 bases from J, leaving 12 bases between. CDR3 region: CATSSTGGPQHF. The CDR3 DNA is TGTGCCACCAGTTCGACTGGGGGGCCCCAGCATTTT. The full variable domain, completed using reference TRBV15 and TRBJ1-5, is DAMVIQNPRYQVTQFGKPVTLSCSQTLNHNVMYWYQQKSSQAPKLLFHYYDKDFNNEADTPDNFQSRRPNTSFCFLDIRSPGLGDTAMYLCATSSTGGPQHFGDGTRLSIL.

This clone was observed a few times. The CDR3 DNA sequence: TGTGCCTGGAGTGTAGGGGGGGGCGCAGATACGCAGTATTTT. This codes for CAWSVGGGADTQYF. This chain links TRBV30 with TRBJ2-3; D may be TRBD2 (7 bases). Germline assignment: CDR1 GTSNPN and CDR2 SVGIG (reference sequence). V was trimmed by 0 bases and J by 4 bases, leaving 11 bases between them. CDR3 length equals 14 residues.

The CDR3 sequence is CATSRGLADSSYEQYF. The CDR3 DNA follows: TGTGCCACCAGCAGAGGACTAGCGGACTCTTCCTACGAGCAGTACTTC. The genes are TRBV15 and TRBJ2-7; 9 bases align to TRBD2. The CDR3 spans 16 residues. V shed 1 base and J 1 base; nucleotides not matched to a gene: 5. Germline CDR1 LNHNV, CDR2 YYDKDF (reference sequence).

CDR3 region: CASSLLSPTGRSSSYEQYF. The CDR3 region has the DNA TGTGCCAGCAGTTTATTGTCCCCAACAGGGAGATCGAGCTCCTACGAGCAGTACTTC. The V gene is TRBV28, the J gene TRBJ2-7; D may be TRBD1 (6 bases). Looked up from germline, CDR1 is MDHEN and CDR2 is SYDVKM. This CDR3 is built from 19 residues. V lost 1 base, J lost 0 bases, and 22 bases lay in between.

The chain combines TRBV28 with TRBJ2-3; 7 bases map to TRBD2. The V gene end was trimmed by 2 bases and the J gene end by 4 bases; junction bases not matched to a gene: 3. The CDR3 totals 14 residues. From germline, CDR1 is MDHEN and CDR2 SYDVKM. CDR3 region: CASSLAGVADTQYF. Here the CDR3 DNA reads TGTGCCAGCAGTTTAGCGGGAGTAGCAGATACGCAGTATTTT.

This chain joins TRBV7-3 and TRBJ2-3, with D possibly matching TRBD2 (5 bases). The CDR3 length is 15 residues. Germline V gives CDR1 SGHTA, CDR2 FQGTGA. The V and J ends lost 5 bases and 3 bases respectively, with 15 bases between them. The DNA of the CDR3 is TGTGCCAGCAGCCTACTGGGGAGTGGGACAGATACGCAGTATTTT. Translation: CASSLLGSGTDTQYF.

This chain connects TRBV11-3 to TRBJ2-2; 8 nucleotides align to TRBD2. Losses at the gene ends were 1 base for V and 5 bases for J; bases not matched to a gene: 9. The CDR3 totals 17 residues. CDR1 is SGHNT and CDR2 is YENEEA in the germline V gene. The CDR3 bases are TGTGCCAGCAGCTTAGTCCCCGGGACTAGTGGTACCGGGGAGCTGTTTTTT. Its translation is CASSLVPGTSGTGELFF.

The gene calls are TRBV28 and TRBJ2-7, with 7 positions matching TRBD2. The CDR3 runs to 15 residues. J lost 4 bases, V lost 7 bases, and 13 bases had no gene match. Germline CDR1 and CDR2: MDHEN and SYDVKM. The CDR3 DNA sequence: TGTGCCAGCACCCTAAGTCGCGGCGGGAGTTACGAGCAGTACTTC. Its protein product is CASTLSRGGSYEQYF.